Each of the 14 T cell receptor beta chains below was sequenced from the same sample in a study of blood T cell repertoires in COVID-19. Sequencing used immunoSEQ multiplex PCR; TCRdb keeps in-frame clones, though not all of them. The data show roughly 250,000 clones, with 88% seen just once and less than 3% held by the top ten. The material sequenced was PBMCs or T cells enriched from blood (not recorded which). The receptors were gathered from a woman aged 45-60 years who had recovered from COVID-19.

The V call is TRBV6-2 or TRBV6-3, the J call TRBJ1-2; possibly TRBD1 for D (6 bases). V was shortened by 5 bases and J by 5 bases, with 18 bases between the two germline ends. CDR3 length equals 15 residues. From germline, CDR1 is MNHEY and CDR2 SVGEGT. The CDR3 sequence: CASSSGADRIYGYTF. The CDR3 DNA reads TGTGCCAGCAGTAGCGGCGCGGACAGAATATATGGCTACACCTTC.

The chain employs TRBV2 and TRBJ1-2; TRBD1 agrees at 8 bases. This CDR3 contains 14 residues. Germline V CDR1 and CDR2: SNHLY, FYNNEI. V shed 5 bases, J shed 1 base, and the junction held 3 bases outside the gene matches. The CDR3: CASSRTGINYGYTF. The CDR3, as DNA: TGTGCCAGCAGTAGGACAGGGATTAACTATGGCTACACCTTC.

The genes are TRBV24-1 and TRBJ1-5; D perhaps matches TRBD1 (6 bases). Germline V CDR1 and CDR2: KGHDR, SFDVKD. Trimming cost V 3 bases and J 7 bases, with 15 bases left between them. CDR3 length equals 15 residues. As DNA, the CDR3 is TGTGCCACCAGTGATGGCGCAGGGGTCGGCCAGCCCCAGCATTTT. Protein product: CATSDGAGVGQPQHF.

The chain recombines TRBV7-2 with TRBJ2-3; D uncertain. CDR3 length equals 15 residues. Trimming stripped 1 base from V and 7 bases from J, with 15 bases between. Germline V gene lookup returns CDR1 SGHTA and CDR2 FQGNSA. CDR3 coding DNA: TGTGCCAGCAGCTTAGAATCGGCGGAAAGGCATACGCAGTATTTT. As protein: CASSLESAERHTQYF.

The chain couples TRBV14 to TRBJ1-1, with 9 bases fitting TRBD1. After removal of 2 bases from V and 10 bases from J, the junction contained 11 bases not matched to a gene. This CDR3 has 15 amino acids. Germline V CDR1 and CDR2: SGHDN, FVKESK. CDR3 bases: TGTGCCAGCAGCCAATGGACAGGGGCGGCTTTCGGAGCTTTCTTT. Translated, it gives CASSQWTGAAFGAFF.

This clone was detected only once. The chain uses TRBV10-3 and TRBJ2-7; TRBD2 aligns across 7 bases. The V gene end was trimmed by 0 bases and the J gene end by 6 bases; junction bases not matched to a gene: 8. The CDR3 length is 15 residues. Germline CDR1 ENHRY, CDR2 SYGVKD. The CDR3: CAISESAGVAREQYF. CDR3 in DNA: TGTGCCATCAGTGAGTCGGCGGGAGTCGCCCGCGAGCAGTACTTC.

V usage is TRBV19 and J usage is TRBJ1-1, with D possibly matching TRBD1 (5 bases). The germline CDR1 and CDR2 sequences are LNHDA and SQIVND (reference sequence). V gave up 5 bases and J gave up 7 bases, with 17 bases separating them. The CDR3 runs 14 residues. The CDR3 nucleotides are TGTGCCAGTAGTCCACTCCGACAGACCCTTGAAGCTTTCTTT. This codes for CASSPLRQTLEAFF.

This rearrangement joins TRBV15 to TRBJ1-1, with TRBD1 identical over 7 bases. This CDR3 region has 15 residues. From germline, CDR1 is LNHNV and CDR2 YYDKDF (reference sequence). With V trimmed by 0 bases and J by 2 bases, 3 bases remained unmatched. The CDR3 DNA follows: TGTGCCACCAGCAGAGAGAAGGGGGCAAACACTGAAGCTTTCTTT. The encoded protein is CATSREKGANTEAFF.

The chain combines TRBV7-9 with TRBJ2-1, with 7 bases identical to TRBD1. In germline, CDR1 is SEHNR, CDR2 FQNEAQ (reference sequence). The CDR3 consists of 16 residues. V lost 4 bases to trimming and J lost 0 bases; unmatched junction nucleotides: 6. The CDR3 is CASSSATGSSYNEQFF. In DNA, the CDR3 is TGTGCCAGCAGCTCCGCGACAGGGAGCTCCTACAATGAGCAGTTCTTC. Full variable domain (missing parts from reference TRBV7-9 and TRBJ2-1): DTGVSQNPRHKITKRGQNVTFRCDPISEHNRLYWYRQTLGQGPEFLTYFQNEAQLEKSRLLSDRFSAERPKGSFSTLEIQRTEQGDSAMYLCASSSATGSSYNEQFFGPGTRLTVL.

CDR3 in amino acids: CASSPDRGTDTQYF. CDR3 bases: TGTGCCAGCAGCCCGGACAGGGGCACAGATACGCAGTATTTT. The rearrangement joins TRBV14 to TRBJ2-3; 8 nucleotides match TRBD1. The CDR3 totals 14 residues. Trimming cost V 4 bases and J 1 base; bases outside gene matches: 1. Germline V gives CDR1 SGHDN, CDR2 FVKESK.

This chain uses TRBV7-9 with TRBJ1-1; no definite D call. Germline CDR1 and CDR2: SEHNR and FQNEAQ (reference sequence). V was pared by 4 bases and J by 0 bases, with 12 bases between. The CDR3 runs 15 residues. This CDR3 reads CASSSAGPLNTEAFF. CDR3 DNA sequence: TGTGCCAGCAGCTCCGCGGGCCCTTTGAACACTGAAGCTTTCTTT.

The J gene is TRBJ2-7, the V gene TRBV5-1; perhaps TRBD1 as D (6 bases). V gave up 2 bases and J gave up 2 bases, with 11 bases separating them. The length of the CDR3 is 14 residues. CDR1 is SGHRS and CDR2 is YFSETQ in the germline V gene. DNA for the CDR3: TGCGCCAGCAGCTTACAAGGGGACACCTACGAGCAGTACTTC. Encoded protein: CASSLQGDTYEQYF.

The genes are TRBV20-1 and TRBJ1-2; D not certain. The CDR3 is 10 residues long. In germline, CDR1 is DFQATT, CDR2 SNEGSKA (reference sequence). The V end lost 3 bases, the J end lost 6 bases, and 5 bases lay between the germline ends. CDR3 protein: CSARSDGYTF. The DNA of the CDR3 is TGCAGTGCTAGGTCGGATGGCTACACCTTC.

The chain is built from TRBV28 and TRBJ1-5, with a possible D match to TRBD1 (5 bases). V was cut by 4 bases and J by 6 bases, with 7 bases left in between. This CDR3 is 12 amino acids long. Germline values: CDR1 MDHEN, CDR2 SYDVKM. CDR3 sequence: CASSSGIQPQHF. The DNA of the CDR3 is TGTGCCAGCAGTTCAGGGATTCAGCCCCAGCATTTT.